This T cell receptor beta chain derives from a study of T cells in localized non-small cell lung cancer. Findings and caveats of the study: Without multi-region sequencing, intratumor heterogeneity could not be excluded. Adjacent lung exhibited a median of 57 among the 100 most abundant tumor clones. Adjacent uninvolved lung tissue had the highest T cell clonality, exceeding tumor.

Assay used: immunoSEQ multiplex PCR; TCRdb lists only in-frame clones, some missing. The profile shows over 45,000 clones, around 90% of them singletons. Concerning this clone: The antigen is unknown.

The sequencing used PBMCs, collected before any cancer treatment. The source of this sequence is a female donor with stage II lung adenocarcinoma.

CDR3 sequence reads: CASKERGQGHQPQHF. The CDR3 nucleotides read TGTGCCAGTAAAGAGAGAGGGCAGGGGCATCAGCCCCAGCATTTT. The V and J genes are TRBV19 and TRBJ1-5; TRBD1 might be the D (6 bases). The germline V gene encodes CDR1 LNHDA and CDR2 SQIVND (reference sequence). The CDR3 spans 15 residues. Between the trimmed V and J ends, which lost 7 bases and 5 bases, there was a span of 18 bases.